This is a list of T cell receptor beta chains from one sample in a study of cytomegalovirus exposure and HLA in healthy donors. Some clones are missing from TCRdb's copy, which holds only in-frame ones; the method was immunoSEQ multiplex PCR. In the table there are some 200,000 clones, 80% of which are singletons. Input material: PBMCs. These receptors were collected from a boy aged 5-17 years in good health and CMV-seronegative. The CDR3 runs from the conserved cysteine through the conserved F or W. A D gene is named only where the DNA matches it firmly. Rows give clone size only sometimes, using once, few, many, or a class for an expanded clone.

abundance: .
d_gene: TRBD1
v_gene: TRBV28
j_gene: TRBJ1-2
CDR3nt: TGTGCCAGCAGTTCACAGGGGGCGAAAAACGGCTACACCTTC
CDR3aa: CASSSQGAKNGYTF

abundance: .
d_gene: .
v_gene: TRBV29-1
j_gene: TRBJ1-1
CDR3nt: TGCAGCGTTGAAGAATTCCGACAGAGCACTGAAGCTTTCTTT
CDR3aa: CSVEEFRQSTEAFF

abundance: .
d_gene: TRBD2
v_gene: TRBV7-3
j_gene: TRBJ2-3
CDR3nt: TGTGCCAGCAGCTTAAATGGGCCTAGCGGGATGCGGGTCCGCACAGATACGCAGTATTTT
CDR3aa: CASSLNGPSGMRVRTDTQYF

abundance: .
d_gene: .
v_gene: TRBV15
j_gene: TRBJ1-2
CDR3nt: TGTGCCACCAGCAGAGATGTGTTCGCGGGCTACACCTTC
CDR3aa: CATSRDVFAGYTF

abundance: .
d_gene: .
v_gene: TRBV10-3
j_gene: TRBJ2-7
CDR3nt: TGTGCCATCAGTGAGTTCCAGAACGAGCAGTACTTC
CDR3aa: CAISEFQNEQYF

abundance: few
d_gene: .
v_gene: TRBV19
j_gene: TRBJ1-4
CDR3nt: TGTGCCAGTAATTCTTGGGAGGGGCGAGAAAAACTGTTTTTT
CDR3aa: CASNSWEGREKLFF

abundance: .
d_gene: .
v_gene: TRBV6-5
j_gene: TRBJ1-1
CDR3nt: TGTGCCACCCTACCCTCAGGGAGGGGGTCTGAAGCTTTCTTT
CDR3aa: CATLPSGRGSEAFF

abundance: .
d_gene: .
v_gene: TRBV5-1
j_gene: TRBJ2-6
CDR3nt: TGCGCCAGCAGCTTGGGACTTTCCAGGGCAGTTGGGGCCAACGTCCTGACTTTC
CDR3aa: CASSLGLSRAVGANVLTF

abundance: .
d_gene: TRBD1
v_gene: TRBV30
j_gene: TRBJ1-6
CDR3nt: TGTGCCTGGCGGGACAGGGGGCCGAGCTCCTATAATTCACCCCTCCACTTT
CDR3aa: CAWRDRGPSSYNSPLHF

abundance: once
d_gene: .
v_gene: TRBV6-4
j_gene: TRBJ1-1
CDR3nt: TGTGCCAGCAGTGCCCAGGGGAATTGGGGCACTGAAGCTTTCTTT
CDR3aa: CASSAQGNWGTEAFF

abundance: .
d_gene: .
v_gene: TRBV4-1
j_gene: TRBJ2-3
CDR3nt: TGCGCCAGCAGCCAAGGGACGGGGGCAGATACGCAGTATTTT
CDR3aa: CASSQGTGADTQYF

abundance: .
d_gene: .
v_gene: TRBV7-8
j_gene: TRBJ1-2
CDR3nt: TGTGCCAGCAGCTTAGGTCGCAGGATTAGAAATGGCTACACCTTC
CDR3aa: CASSLGRRIRNGYTF

abundance: .
d_gene: .
v_gene: TRBV19
j_gene: TRBJ1-2
CDR3nt: TGTGCCAGTAGTATTAGGCGGCCTTATGGCTACACCTTC
CDR3aa: CASSIRRPYGYTF

abundance: .
d_gene: TRBD1
v_gene: TRBV6-1
j_gene: TRBJ2-7
CDR3nt: TGTGCCAGCAACCGGGACAGCGCCTTAGTGTACGAGCAGTACTTC
CDR3aa: CASNRDSALVYEQYF

abundance: .
d_gene: .
v_gene: TRBV6-5
j_gene: TRBJ1-2
CDR3nt: TGTGCCAGCAGCCGGGTCGCTAACTATGGCTACACCTTC
CDR3aa: CASSRVANYGYTF

abundance: .
d_gene: .
v_gene: TRBV9
j_gene: TRBJ1-1
CDR3nt: TGTGCCAGCAGGGGAGAATTGAACACTGAAGCTTTCTTT
CDR3aa: CASRGELNTEAFF

abundance: .
d_gene: .
v_gene: TRBV5-1
j_gene: TRBJ2-5
CDR3nt: TGCGCCAGCAGCTTGCTAGATTGGGAGACCCAGTACTTC
CDR3aa: CASSLLDWETQYF

abundance: .
d_gene: TRBD1
v_gene: TRBV5-1
j_gene: TRBJ2-2
CDR3nt: TGCGCCAGCAGCTACCCAGACAGGGATGACGGGGAGCTGTTTTTT
CDR3aa: CASSYPDRDDGELFF

abundance: .
d_gene: .
v_gene: TRBV10-3
j_gene: TRBJ1-5
CDR3nt: TGTGCCATCAGCGCCCATAAGACAGGAGTTAGCAATCAGCCCCAGCATTTT
CDR3aa: CAISAHKTGVSNQPQHF

abundance: .
d_gene: TRBD1
v_gene: TRBV19
j_gene: TRBJ1-2
CDR3nt: TGTGCCAGTAGTTGGCCAGGGGGCGACTATGGCTACACCTTC
CDR3aa: CASSWPGGDYGYTF

abundance: .
d_gene: TRBD1
v_gene: TRBV29-1
j_gene: TRBJ1-2
CDR3nt: TGCAGCGTTGAAAAGGGACAGGGGGCTCCCTATGGCTACACCTTC
CDR3aa: CSVEKGQGAPYGYTF

abundance: .
d_gene: .
v_gene: TRBV4-1
j_gene: TRBJ2-6
CDR3nt: TGCGCCAGCAGCCAAGTCGGAGGGGCCGGGGCCAACGTCCTGACTTTC
CDR3aa: CASSQVGGAGANVLTF

abundance: .
d_gene: TRBD2
v_gene: TRBV9
j_gene: TRBJ2-4
CDR3nt: TGTGCCAGCAGCGGGGGGGCGGGAGGTATAAAAAACATTCAGTACTTC
CDR3aa: CASSGGAGGIKNIQYF

abundance: .
d_gene: .
v_gene: TRBV10-3
j_gene: TRBJ1-2
CDR3nt: TGTGCCATCAGTGAGTCGGCTAGTCGCGGCACGGCGTATGGCTACACCTTC
CDR3aa: CAISESASRGTAYGYTF

abundance: few
d_gene: .
v_gene: TRBV6-5
j_gene: TRBJ2-7
CDR3nt: TGTGCCAGCAGCCAGGACTTTAGCTCCTACGAGCAGTACTTC
CDR3aa: CASSQDFSSYEQYF

abundance: .
d_gene: TRBD1
v_gene: TRBV19
j_gene: TRBJ1-1
CDR3nt: TGTGCCAGTATCGTGGACAGGGGAATGAACACTGAAGCTTTCTTT
CDR3aa: CASIVDRGMNTEAFF

abundance: .
d_gene: .
v_gene: TRBV30
j_gene: TRBJ1-2
CDR3nt: TGTGCCTGGACTGTAAGAGAAACGGGCTACACCTTC
CDR3aa: CAWTVRETGYTF

abundance: .
d_gene: .
v_gene: TRBV6-1
j_gene: TRBJ1-5
CDR3nt: TGTGCCAGCAGGGGGGGGATCCATAGCAATCAGCCCCAGCATTTT
CDR3aa: CASRGGIHSNQPQHF

abundance: few
d_gene: .
v_gene: TRBV5-1
j_gene: TRBJ2-2
CDR3nt: TGCGCCAGCAGCGACGAGTCCCGGGTTACGACCGGGGAGCTGTTTTTT
CDR3aa: CASSDESRVTTGELFF

abundance: few
d_gene: TRBD1
v_gene: TRBV4-2
j_gene: TRBJ1-1
CDR3nt: TGTGCCAGCAGCCAACAGGGGGCGGGGAACACTGAAGCTTTCTTT
CDR3aa: CASSQQGAGNTEAFF

abundance: .
d_gene: .
v_gene: TRBV7-2
j_gene: TRBJ1-5
CDR3nt: TGTGCCAGCAGCTTAACAGGGTTTAGCAATCAGCCCCAGCATTTT
CDR3aa: CASSLTGFSNQPQHF

abundance: once
d_gene: TRBD2
v_gene: TRBV5-6
j_gene: TRBJ2-5
CDR3nt: TGTGCCAGCAGCTTGGTCCTAGCGGGAGTAGGGGAGACCCAGTACTTC
CDR3aa: CASSLVLAGVGETQYF

abundance: .
d_gene: TRBD1
v_gene: TRBV4-1
j_gene: TRBJ1-1
CDR3nt: TGCGCCAGCAGCCGTCCCGGGACAGGGGAGGCTTTCTTT
CDR3aa: CASSRPGTGEAFF